This T cell receptor (beta chain) was sequenced during a study of blood T cell repertoires in COVID-19. Study as a whole: T cells, B-cell-depleted T cells, or PBMCs provided the cDNA or gDNA that served as material.

Clones were sequenced by immunoSEQ multiplex PCR, and TCRdb holds only the in-frame ones, with some missing. The sample has over 110,000 clones, roughly 84% seen once; the top ten hold 3.9%. In terms of age and location, participants ranged from about 18 to 90 years and lived in approximately 26 US areas. This CDR3 contains 15 residues. Deletions cut 0 bases from V and 0 bases from J, with 7 bases between. From germline, CDR1 is SGHAT and CDR2 FQNNGV. The chain combines TRBV11-2 with TRBJ2-3; D ambiguous. Specimen: PBMCs or T cells enriched from blood (not recorded which). This clonotype was obtained from a man aged 50 to 59 in a cohort exposed to, infected with or recovered from COVID-19 (not recorded which). The CDR3 nucleotides read TGTGCCAGCAGCTTAGATAGTGATAGCACAGATACGCAGTATTTT. Translating it yields CASSLDSDSTDTQYF. The variable domain in full, with the rest retrieved from reference TRBV11-2 and TRBJ2-3, is EAGVAQSPRYKIIEKRQSVAFWCNPISGHATLYWYQQILGQGPKLLIQFQNNGVVDDSQLPKDRFSAERLKGVDSTLKIQPAKLEDSAVYLCASSLDSDSTDTQYFGPGTRLTVL.